The 4 T cell receptor beta chains presented below share a single source sample, sequenced in a study of breast tumors, draining lymph nodes, adjacent tissues. MiXCR was run by TCRdb on the multiplex PCR reads, yielding one entry per CDR3 protein. The top ten clones hold around a quarter of a sample with tens of thousands of distinct CDR3 sequences, around 41% of them seen once. The specimen was breast tumor tissue. The receptors come from a female donor with breast cancer. Some clones in this sample may be carry-over from other donors' samples.

V usage is TRBV15 and J usage is TRBJ2-7; tentatively, D is TRBD2 (6 bases). Deletions cut 5 bases from V and 2 bases from J, with 16 bases between. Germline lookup yields CDR1 LNHNV and CDR2 YYDKDF (reference sequence). The CDR3 extends over 15 amino acids. The DNA of the CDR3 is TGTGCCACCAGCCGCCTGGCGGGAACTACCTACGAGCAGTACTTC. The encoded protein is CATSRLAGTTYEQYF.

For this clonotype: The junction differs from germline at one of its ends, possibly a read error. The chain employs TRBV24-1 and TRBJ2-1; the D is unclear. CDR3 length: 12 residues. Looked up from germline, CDR1 is KGHDR and CDR2 is SFDVKD. In DNA form, the CDR3 reads TGTGTCACCAGTGACCCCTACAATGAGCAGTTCTTC. Translated: CVTSDPYNEQFF.

On this clonotype itself: This clone may be a read error of a much larger clone one base away. The chain recombines TRBV20-1 with TRBJ2-4, with D unresolved. From germline, CDR1 is DFQATT and CDR2 SNEGSKA (reference sequence). There are 12 residues in the CDR3. The CDR3: CSRQLAKNIQYF. Written as DNA, the CDR3 is TGCAGCCGACAACTAGCCAAAAACATTCAGTACTTC.

In this sample, this clonotype turned up many times. J is TRBJ2-2 and V is TRBV11-3, with D perhaps TRBD1 or TRBD2 (5 bases each). Germline CDR1 is SGHNT and CDR2 is YENEEA. The CDR3 consists of 17 residues. V lost 4 bases to trimming and J lost 5 bases, with 20 bases between them. CDR3 loop: CASSSRGTQGNTGELFF. In nucleotides, the CDR3 is TGTGCCAGCAGCTCACGAGGGACCCAGGGCAATACCGGGGAGCTGTTTTTT.